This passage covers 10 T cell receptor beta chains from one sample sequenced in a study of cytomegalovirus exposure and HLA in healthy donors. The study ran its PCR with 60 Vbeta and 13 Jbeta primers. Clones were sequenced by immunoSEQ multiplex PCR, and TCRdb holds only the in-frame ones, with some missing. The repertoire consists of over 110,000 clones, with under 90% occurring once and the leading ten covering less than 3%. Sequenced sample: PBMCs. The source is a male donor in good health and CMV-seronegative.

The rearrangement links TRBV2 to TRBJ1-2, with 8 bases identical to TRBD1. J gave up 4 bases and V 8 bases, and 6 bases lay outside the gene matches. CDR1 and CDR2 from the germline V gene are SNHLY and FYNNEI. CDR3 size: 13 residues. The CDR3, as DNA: TGTGCCAGCGCTGGACAGGGTATCTATGGCTACACCTTC. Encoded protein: CASAGQGIYGYTF.

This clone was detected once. The CDR3 spells CASSQDRGPPYEQYF. The CDR3 DNA sequence: TGTGCCAGCAGCCAAGACAGGGGGCCACCTTACGAGCAGTACTTC. The genes are TRBV4-2 and TRBJ2-7; 8 bases fit TRBD1. With 0 bases clipped from V and 4 bases from J, the junction kept 5 bases outside the gene matches. Germline V lookup: CDR1 LGHNA, CDR2 YNFKEQ. This CDR3 contains 15 residues.

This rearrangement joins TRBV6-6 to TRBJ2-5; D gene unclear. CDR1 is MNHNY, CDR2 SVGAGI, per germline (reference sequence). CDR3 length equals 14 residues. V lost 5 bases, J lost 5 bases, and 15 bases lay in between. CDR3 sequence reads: CASSTASVSETQYF. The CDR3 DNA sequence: TGTGCCAGCAGTACCGCGAGTGTGTCGGAGACCCAGTACTTC.

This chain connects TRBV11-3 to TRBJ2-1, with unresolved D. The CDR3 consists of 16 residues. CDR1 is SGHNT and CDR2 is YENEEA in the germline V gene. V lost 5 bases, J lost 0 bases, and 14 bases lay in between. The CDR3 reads CASSLTAFSSYNEQFF. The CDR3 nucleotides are TGTGCCAGCAGCCTTACAGCCTTTAGCTCCTACAATGAGCAGTTCTTC.

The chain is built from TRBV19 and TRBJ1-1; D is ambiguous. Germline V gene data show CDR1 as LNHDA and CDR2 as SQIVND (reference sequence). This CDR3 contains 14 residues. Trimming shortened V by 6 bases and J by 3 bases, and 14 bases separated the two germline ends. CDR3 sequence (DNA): TGTGCCAGTAGGACGACGGCAGGTTACACTGAAGCTTTCTTT. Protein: CASRTTAGYTEAFF.

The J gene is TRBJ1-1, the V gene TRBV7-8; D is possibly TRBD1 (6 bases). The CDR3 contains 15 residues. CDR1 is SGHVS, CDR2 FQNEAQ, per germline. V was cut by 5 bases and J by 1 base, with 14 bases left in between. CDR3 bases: TGTGCCAGCAGCCGAACCGGGACACCGAACACTGAAGCTTTCTTT. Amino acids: CASSRTGTPNTEAFF.

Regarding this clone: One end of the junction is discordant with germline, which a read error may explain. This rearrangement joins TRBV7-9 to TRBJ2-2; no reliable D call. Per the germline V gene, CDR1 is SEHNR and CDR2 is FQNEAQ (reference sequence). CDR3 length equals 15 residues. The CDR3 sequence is CASSFGRANAGELFF. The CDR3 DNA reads TGTGCCAGCAGCTTCGGCCGAGCGAACGCCGGGGAGCTGTTTTTT. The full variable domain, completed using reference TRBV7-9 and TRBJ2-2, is DTGVSQNPRHKITKRGQNVTFRCDPISEHNRLYWYRQTLGQGPEFLTYFQNEAQLEKSRLLSDRFSAERPKGSFSTLEIQRTEQGDSAMYLCASSFGRANAGELFFGEGSRLTVL.

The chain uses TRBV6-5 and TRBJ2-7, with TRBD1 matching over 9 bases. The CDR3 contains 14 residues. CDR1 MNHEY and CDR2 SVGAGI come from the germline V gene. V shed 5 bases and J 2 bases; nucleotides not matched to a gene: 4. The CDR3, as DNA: TGTGCCAGCAGTCGGGGACAGGGAACCTACGAGCAGTACTTC. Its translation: CASSRGQGTYEQYF.

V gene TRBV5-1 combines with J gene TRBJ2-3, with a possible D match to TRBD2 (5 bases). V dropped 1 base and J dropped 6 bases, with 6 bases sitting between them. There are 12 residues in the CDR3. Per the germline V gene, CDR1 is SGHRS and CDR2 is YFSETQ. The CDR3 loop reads CASSLWEDTQYF. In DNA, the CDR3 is TGCGCCAGCAGCTTGTGGGAGGATACGCAGTATTTT.

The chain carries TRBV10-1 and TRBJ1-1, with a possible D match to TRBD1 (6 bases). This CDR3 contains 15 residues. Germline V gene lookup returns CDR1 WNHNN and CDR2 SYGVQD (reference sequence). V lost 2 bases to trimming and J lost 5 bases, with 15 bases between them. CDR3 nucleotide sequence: TGCGCCAGCAGTGAGCAACAGGGAGTGAGGACTGAAGCTTTCTTT. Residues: CASSEQQGVRTEAFF.